Here is one T cell receptor beta chain with its context. The Seattle site enrolled patients during active infection and followed them longitudinally. The entry originates in a study of blood T cell repertoires in COVID-19. Study context: Samples of COVID-19 (acute and convalescent) were obtained from the United States, Italy and Spain. From T cells, B-cell-depleted T cells, or PBMCs came the material, which was cDNA or gDNA.

With 4 bases clipped from V and 2 bases from J, the junction kept 1 base outside the gene matches. Germline V gene sequence: CDR1 SGHKS, CDR2 YYEKEE (reference sequence). This CDR3 is built from 13 residues. Source study methods: It was from reference gene primer amplification that nucleated cell counts were estimated. Clones were sequenced by immunoSEQ multiplex PCR, and TCRdb holds only the in-frame ones, with some missing. V and J calls and clone size are as listed in that table; D and trimming were resolved from the DNA. This sample has hundreds of thousands of clones, with around 85% found just once.

This TCR was recovered from a man between 45 and 60 years old with COVID-19, enrolled during active disease. Material: peripheral blood. The chain joins TRBV5-5 to TRBJ1-1, with 8 bases fitting TRBD1. DNA for the CDR3: TGTGCCAGCAGCGACAGGGGTAACACTGAAGCTTTCTTT. Amino acid sequence: CASSDRGNTEAFF.